A single TCR beta chain is shown here with its context. The sample originates from a study of blood T cell repertoires in COVID-19. Study context: Both acute and convalescent COVID-19 samples were obtained from the United States, Italy and Spain. Sources were T cells, B-cell-depleted T cells, or PBMCs; the material itself was cDNA or gDNA.

Per germline, CDR1 LNHDA and CDR2 SQIVND (reference sequence). The CDR3 contains 14 residues. Losses at the gene ends were 10 bases for V and 0 bases for J; bases not matched to a gene: 7. Original processing methods: Amplification of reference gene primers was used by the study to estimate nucleated cell counts. Method: immunoSEQ multiplex PCR; TCRdb's copy keeps in-frame clones and lacks some. The V and J calls and clone size come from that table; D and trimming were worked out from the DNA. The data show roughly 230,000 clones, around four fifths seen once. This TCR came from a man in his forties with active or convalescent COVID-19. Source material: peripheral blood. The rearrangement links TRBV19 to TRBJ2-3, with 7 bases lining up with TRBD1. The DNA of the CDR3 is TGTGCCACCCGCCGGGACAGAAGCACAGATACGCAGTATTTT. The encoded protein is CATRRDRSTDTQYF.